Listed below are T cell receptor beta chains from one sample, sequenced in a study of blood T cell repertoires in COVID-19. The repertoire was sequenced with immunoSEQ multiplex PCR; TCRdb's copy has only in-frame clones and lacks some. Here the sample spans roughly 220,000 clones, approximately 90% being singletons. Sequences were obtained from peripheral blood. These receptor sequences come from a woman between 50 and 59 years old with COVID-19, enrolled during active disease. Both conserved end residues are part of each CDR3. D genes are given only for firm matches.

>TRBV5-1|TRBD1|TRBJ1-2
TGCGCCAGCAGAGATGACAGGGGCTATGGCTACACCTTC
CASRDDRGYGYTF
>TRBV2|TRBD1|TRBJ1-5
TGTGCCAGCATCGCGACAGGGGGCCCTGATCAGCCCCAGCATTTT
CASIATGGPDQPQHF
>TRBV7-9|TRBD1|TRBJ1-4
TGTGCCAGCAGCTTAGGGGAGACAGGGGTCAAGATGTTTTTT
CASSLGETGVKMFF
>TRBV7-2|TRBD2|TRBJ2-3
TGTGCCAGCAGCTTAGCCGTGGGGGGGAGCACAGATACGCAGTATTTT
CASSLAVGGSTDTQYF
>TRBV6-5|TRBD1|TRBJ1-2
TGTGCCAGCAGTTACTCGATACAGGGGAATGGCTACACCTTC
CASSYSIQGNGYTF
>TRBV12-3/TRBV12-4|.|TRBJ2-3
TGTGCCAGCAGTTTTTGGCGCACAGATACGCAGTATTTT
CASSFWRTDTQYF
>TRBV4-3|.|TRBJ1-2
TGCGCCAGCAGCCAAGGAGTCTTACGAGGCTACACCTTC
CASSQGVLRGYTF
>TRBV5-4|TRBD1|TRBJ1-2
TGTGCCAGCAGCATCCGACAGGGGGCGGGGGGCTACACCTTC
CASSIRQGAGGYTF
>TRBV20-1|.|TRBJ1-2
TGCAGTGCTAGACTCCCAGGGCTCACTGAATTC
CSARLPGLTEF
>TRBV2|TRBD1|TRBJ1-4
TGTGCCAGCAAGAAGGGGGCGGCTAATGAAAAACTGTTTTTT
CASKKGAANEKLFF
>TRBV4-3|.|TRBJ1-1
TGCGCCAGCAGCCAAGATCGGGGCACTGAAGCTTTCTTT
CASSQDRGTEAFF
>TRBV3-1/TRBV3-2|.|TRBJ2-2
TGTGCCAGCAGCCAAAGGAGTCCCGTTGGGACCGGGGAGCTGTTTTTT
CASSQRSPVGTGELFF
>TRBV6-6|.|TRBJ2-1
TGTGCCAGCAGTTATTCAGGGGATGAGCAGTTCTTC
CASSYSGDEQFF
>TRBV21-1|.|TRBJ2-2
TGTGCCAGCAGTCTGACGACATGTCTGGGGAACACCGGGGAGCTGTTTTTT
CASSLTTCLGNTGELFF
>TRBV9|TRBD1|TRBJ2-1
TGTGCCAGCAGCGTAGGACGATATACTACCCGGGACAGTTCTTACAATGAGCAGTTCTTC
CASSVGRYTTRDSSYNEQFF
>TRBV5-1|.|TRBJ2-4
TGCGCCAGCAGCTTGGATGGGGCCACACACTACTTC
CASSLDGATHYF
>TRBV19|TRBD1|TRBJ1-2
TGTGCCAGTAGTATAGACGGACAGGGGAACTATGGCTACACCTTC
CASSIDGQGNYGYTF